This is a list of T cell receptor beta chains from one sample in a study of blood T cells in healthy people across ages. TCRdb reanalysed the 5' RACE reads using MiXCR and keeps one entry per CDR3 protein. The sample includes over 1,200,000 distinct CDR3 sequences, approximately 59% of them seen just once. What was sequenced was blood. These TCRs come from a young man in good health. CDR3s include the opening cysteine and the closing phenylalanine or tryptophan. D genes are given only for firm matches. The size of a clone is reported for some rows only, either as once, few or many, or as a class for expanded clones.

D: .
size: few
J: TRBJ2-1
V: TRBV15
CDR3: CATSYTPGQFF

D: .
size: .
J: TRBJ2-7
V: TRBV11-2
CDR3: CASSYGTRIGGPEQYF

D: .
size: .
J: TRBJ2-5
V: TRBV10-3
CDR3: CAISREPGETQYF

D: TRBD1
size: .
J: TRBJ1-6
V: TRBV20-1
CDR3: CSASWDSNAPLHF

D: .
size: .
J: TRBJ1-6
V: TRBV6-1
CDR3: CASRGPIRMTYNSPLHF

D: .
size: .
J: TRBJ2-5
V: TRBV11-2
CDR3: CASSLGRWAVQETQYF

D: TRBD1
size: .
J: TRBJ2-5
V: TRBV7-9
CDR3: CASSPGTDLYF

D: .
size: once
J: TRBJ2-5
V: TRBV6-2/TRBV6-3
CDR3: CASSLFRTAMETQYF

D: .
size: few
J: TRBJ2-1
V: TRBV12-3/TRBV12-4
CDR3: CASSLRLGGEGEQFF

D: TRBD1
size: few
J: TRBJ2-1
V: TRBV5-1
CDR3: CASSLDRGLWSEQFF

D: .
size: once
J: TRBJ2-1
V: TRBV6-6
CDR3: CASSLDFIEQFF

D: .
size: few
J: TRBJ2-2
V: TRBV29-1
CDR3: CSVGGLLDTGELFF

D: .
size: few
J: TRBJ2-5
V: TRBV10-3
CDR3: CAIPLGRGKTQYF

D: TRBD2
size: .
J: TRBJ2-7
V: TRBV5-1
CDR3: CASSLGLAGLPPTYEQYF

D: .
size: many
J: TRBJ2-4
V: TRBV25-1
CDR3: CASSPGTQKNIQYF

D: .
size: few
J: TRBJ1-1
V: TRBV29-1
CDR3: CSVDSRLIWTEAFF

D: TRBD2
size: once
J: TRBJ2-7
V: TRBV7-9
CDR3: CASSWGTSVTEQYF

D: .
size: once
J: TRBJ2-6
V: TRBV3-1
CDR3: CASSQQRYPGANVLTF

D: TRBD2
size: .
J: TRBJ2-7
V: TRBV3-1
CDR3: CASSQDGMTRTSGVSYEQYF

D: .
size: .
J: TRBJ2-1
V: TRBV6-5
CDR3: CASSYSRTVGNEQFF

D: TRBD1
size: .
J: .
V: TRBV11-2
CDR3: CASSPSWDRLYEQYF

D: TRBD2
size: .
J: .
V: TRBV11-2
CDR3: CASSLDRLAETQYF

D: .
size: .
J: TRBJ2-3
V: TRBV7-9
CDR3: CASSLVSAFSDTQYF

D: .
size: .
J: TRBJ2-1
V: TRBV21-1
CDR3: CASSKTGRWGISYNEQFF

D: .
size: .
J: TRBJ1-5
V: TRBV27
CDR3: CASRPGGVNQPQHF

D: TRBD2
size: .
J: TRBJ2-1
V: TRBV11-2
CDR3: CASSVLAASYNEQFF

D: .
size: .
J: TRBJ2-5
V: TRBV3-1
CDR3: CASSLRSPSPGQETQYF

D: .
size: .
J: TRBJ1-1
V: TRBV6-6
CDR3: CASSPYIDRQNTEAFF

D: .
size: few
J: TRBJ2-4
V: TRBV27
CDR3: CASTPRRDRAKNIQYF

D: TRBD2
size: few
J: .
V: TRBV12-3/TRBV12-4
CDR3: CASSPGFGSGGSYEQYF

D: .
size: .
J: TRBJ2-1
V: TRBV29-1
CDR3: CSGRVPNNEQFF

D: .
size: .
J: TRBJ1-4
V: TRBV29-1
CDR3: CSVRGPRDRATNEKLFF

D: .
size: .
J: TRBJ2-7
V: TRBV20-1
CDR3: CSARGPRDASSYEQYF

D: .
size: few
J: TRBJ1-4
V: TRBV4-1
CDR3: CASSLGTVSGEKLFF

D: TRBD2
size: few
J: TRBJ2-7
V: TRBV9
CDR3: CASSVFSGGWSYEQYF

D: .
size: few
J: TRBJ2-7
V: TRBV13
CDR3: CASSLRGESSYEQYF

D: .
size: .
J: TRBJ1-6
V: TRBV2
CDR3: CASARVINSPLHF

D: TRBD2
size: .
J: TRBJ2-7
V: TRBV28
CDR3: CASSLFGSGTLPSEQYF

D: .
size: few
J: TRBJ1-2
V: TRBV24-1
CDR3: CATSDSDRDGYTF

D: .
size: .
J: TRBJ2-7
V: TRBV4-1
CDR3: CASSPGGNGQGLLALKNEQYF

D: TRBD1
size: few
J: TRBJ1-2
V: TRBV27
CDR3: CASSKDRGPSTVYGYTF

D: .
size: few
J: TRBJ2-1
V: TRBV7-2
CDR3: CASSLNPLYNEQFF

D: .
size: .
J: TRBJ1-6
V: TRBV2
CDR3: CASLQDSPLHF

D: .
size: .
J: TRBJ1-6
V: TRBV27
CDR3: CASSSPRTPGDSPLHF

D: .
size: .
J: TRBJ2-3
V: TRBV25-1
CDR3: CASSAYRVSTDTQYF

D: TRBD1
size: few
J: TRBJ2-1
V: TRBV7-9
CDR3: CASSRTGPNEQFF

D: .
size: few
J: TRBJ2-1
V: TRBV6-5
CDR3: CASRKPSHNEQFF

D: TRBD1
size: few
J: TRBJ1-2
V: TRBV7-2
CDR3: CASSPGWAGGVYTF

D: .
size: many
J: TRBJ2-7
V: TRBV5-1
CDR3: CASSLDIYEQYF

D: TRBD1
size: few
J: TRBJ2-7
V: TRBV20-1
CDR3: CSALRPGQGGYEQYF

D: .
size: once
J: TRBJ2-7
V: TRBV15
CDR3: CAASRGGRSYEQYF

D: TRBD2
size: .
J: TRBJ2-5
V: TRBV13
CDR3: CASSHNPSGRRQETQYF

D: .
size: .
J: TRBJ1-5
V: TRBV4-2
CDR3: CASSPTTGVSNQPQHF

D: TRBD1
size: .
J: TRBJ2-7
V: TRBV2
CDR3: CASTGTGGPYEQYF

D: TRBD1
size: .
J: TRBJ1-1
V: TRBV6-5
CDR3: CASTKTGLNTEAFF

D: TRBD1
size: .
J: TRBJ1-2
V: TRBV29-1
CDR3: CSVELGQGVGGYTF

D: TRBD2
size: .
J: TRBJ2-1
V: TRBV5-1
CDR3: CASSIGLAESSYNEQFF

D: TRBD2
size: .
J: TRBJ2-1
V: TRBV3-1
CDR3: CASSRGTTYEQFF

D: TRBD2
size: few
J: .
V: TRBV4-2
CDR3: CASANGLAGAYEQYF

D: .
size: .
J: TRBJ2-5
V: TRBV5-1
CDR3: CASRVGKQETQYF